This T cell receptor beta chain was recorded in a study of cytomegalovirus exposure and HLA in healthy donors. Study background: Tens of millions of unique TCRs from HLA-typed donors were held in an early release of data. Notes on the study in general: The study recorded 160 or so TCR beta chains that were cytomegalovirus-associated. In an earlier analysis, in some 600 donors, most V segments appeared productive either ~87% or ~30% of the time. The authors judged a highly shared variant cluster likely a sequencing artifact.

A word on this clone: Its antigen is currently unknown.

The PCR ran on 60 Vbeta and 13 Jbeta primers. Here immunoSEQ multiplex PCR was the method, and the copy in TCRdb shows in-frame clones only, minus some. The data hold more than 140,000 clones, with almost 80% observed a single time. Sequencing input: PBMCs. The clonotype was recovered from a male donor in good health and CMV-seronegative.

The DNA of the CDR3 is TGCAGCGTTGAAGTATCCGGCGGTTTATACGAGCAGTACTTC. Protein product: CSVEVSGGLYEQYF. V is TRBV29-1 and J is TRBJ2-7, with no clear D. Between the trimmed V and J ends, which lost 1 base and 4 bases, there was a span of 14 bases. This CDR3 spans 14 amino acids. CDR1 SQVTM and CDR2 ANQGSEA come from the germline V gene.